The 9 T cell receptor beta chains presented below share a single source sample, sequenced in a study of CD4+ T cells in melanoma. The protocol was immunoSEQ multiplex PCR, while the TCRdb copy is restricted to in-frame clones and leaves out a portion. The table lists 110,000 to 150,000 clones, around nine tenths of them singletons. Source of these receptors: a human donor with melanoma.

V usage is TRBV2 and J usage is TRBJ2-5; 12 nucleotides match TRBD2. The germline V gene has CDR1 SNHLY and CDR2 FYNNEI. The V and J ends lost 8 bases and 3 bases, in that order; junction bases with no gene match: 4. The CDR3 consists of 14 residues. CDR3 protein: CASQTSGGKETQYF. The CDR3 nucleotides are TGTGCCAGCCAGACTAGCGGGGGTAAAGAGACCCAGTACTTC.

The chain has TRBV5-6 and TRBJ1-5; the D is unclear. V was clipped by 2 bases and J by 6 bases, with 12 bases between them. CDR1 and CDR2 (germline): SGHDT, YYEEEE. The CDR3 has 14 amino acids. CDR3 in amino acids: CASSLIGRGQPQHF. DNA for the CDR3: TGTGCCAGCAGCTTAATCGGCCGAGGTCAGCCCCAGCATTTT.

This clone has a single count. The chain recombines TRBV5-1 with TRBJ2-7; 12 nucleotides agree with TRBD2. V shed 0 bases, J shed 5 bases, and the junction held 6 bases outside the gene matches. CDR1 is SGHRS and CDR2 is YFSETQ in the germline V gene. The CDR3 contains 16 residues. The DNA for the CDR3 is TGCGCCAGCAGCTTGGCCCTAGCGGGGGGGCTGAACGAGCAGTACTTC. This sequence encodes CASSLALAGGLNEQYF.

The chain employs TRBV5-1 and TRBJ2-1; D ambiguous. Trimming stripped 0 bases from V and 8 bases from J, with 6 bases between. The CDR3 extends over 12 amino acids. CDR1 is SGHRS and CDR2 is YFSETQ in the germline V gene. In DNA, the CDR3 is TGCGCCAGCAGCTTGGATAACGATGAGCAGTTCTTC. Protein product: CASSLDNDEQFF.

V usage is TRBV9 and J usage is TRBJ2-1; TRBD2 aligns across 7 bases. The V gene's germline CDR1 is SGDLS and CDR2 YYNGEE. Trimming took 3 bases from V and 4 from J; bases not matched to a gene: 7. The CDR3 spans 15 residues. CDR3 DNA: TGTGCCAGCAGCGCCTACGGGGGGACTTACAATGAGCAGTTCTTC. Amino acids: CASSAYGGTYNEQFF. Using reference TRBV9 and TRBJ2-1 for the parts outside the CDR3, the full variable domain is DSGVTQTPKHLITATGQRVTLRCSPRSGDLSVYWYQQSLDQGLQFLIQYYNGEERAKGNILERFSAQQFPDLHSELNLSSLELGDSALYFCASSAYGGTYNEQFFGPGTRLTVL.

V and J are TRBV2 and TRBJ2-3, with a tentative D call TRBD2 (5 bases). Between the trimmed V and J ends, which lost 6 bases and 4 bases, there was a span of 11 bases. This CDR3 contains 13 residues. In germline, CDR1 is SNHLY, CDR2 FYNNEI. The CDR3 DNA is TGTGCCAGCAGCGGGGTAGGTGCAGATACGCAGTATTTT. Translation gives CASSGVGADTQYF.

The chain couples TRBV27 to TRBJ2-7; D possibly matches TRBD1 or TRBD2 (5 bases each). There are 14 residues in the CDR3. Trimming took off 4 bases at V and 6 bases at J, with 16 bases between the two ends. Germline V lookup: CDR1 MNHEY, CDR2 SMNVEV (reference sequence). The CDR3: CASSSRTLGTEQYF. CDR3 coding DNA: TGTGCCAGCAGTTCAAGGACCCTGGGGACCGAGCAGTACTTC.

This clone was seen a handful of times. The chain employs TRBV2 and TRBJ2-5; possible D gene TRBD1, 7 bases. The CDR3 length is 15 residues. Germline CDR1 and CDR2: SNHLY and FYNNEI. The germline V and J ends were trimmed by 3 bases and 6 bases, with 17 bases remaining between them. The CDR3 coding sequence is TGTGCCAGCAGTGACCTACAGGGGACTGGAAAGACCCAGTACTTC. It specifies CASSDLQGTGKTQYF.

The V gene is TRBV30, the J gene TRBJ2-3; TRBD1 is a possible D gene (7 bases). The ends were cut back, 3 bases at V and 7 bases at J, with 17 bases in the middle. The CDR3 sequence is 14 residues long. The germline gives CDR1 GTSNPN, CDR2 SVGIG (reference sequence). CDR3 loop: CAWSDRAAGNTQYF. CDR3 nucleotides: TGTGCCTGGAGCGACAGGGCCGCGGGGAATACGCAGTATTTT.